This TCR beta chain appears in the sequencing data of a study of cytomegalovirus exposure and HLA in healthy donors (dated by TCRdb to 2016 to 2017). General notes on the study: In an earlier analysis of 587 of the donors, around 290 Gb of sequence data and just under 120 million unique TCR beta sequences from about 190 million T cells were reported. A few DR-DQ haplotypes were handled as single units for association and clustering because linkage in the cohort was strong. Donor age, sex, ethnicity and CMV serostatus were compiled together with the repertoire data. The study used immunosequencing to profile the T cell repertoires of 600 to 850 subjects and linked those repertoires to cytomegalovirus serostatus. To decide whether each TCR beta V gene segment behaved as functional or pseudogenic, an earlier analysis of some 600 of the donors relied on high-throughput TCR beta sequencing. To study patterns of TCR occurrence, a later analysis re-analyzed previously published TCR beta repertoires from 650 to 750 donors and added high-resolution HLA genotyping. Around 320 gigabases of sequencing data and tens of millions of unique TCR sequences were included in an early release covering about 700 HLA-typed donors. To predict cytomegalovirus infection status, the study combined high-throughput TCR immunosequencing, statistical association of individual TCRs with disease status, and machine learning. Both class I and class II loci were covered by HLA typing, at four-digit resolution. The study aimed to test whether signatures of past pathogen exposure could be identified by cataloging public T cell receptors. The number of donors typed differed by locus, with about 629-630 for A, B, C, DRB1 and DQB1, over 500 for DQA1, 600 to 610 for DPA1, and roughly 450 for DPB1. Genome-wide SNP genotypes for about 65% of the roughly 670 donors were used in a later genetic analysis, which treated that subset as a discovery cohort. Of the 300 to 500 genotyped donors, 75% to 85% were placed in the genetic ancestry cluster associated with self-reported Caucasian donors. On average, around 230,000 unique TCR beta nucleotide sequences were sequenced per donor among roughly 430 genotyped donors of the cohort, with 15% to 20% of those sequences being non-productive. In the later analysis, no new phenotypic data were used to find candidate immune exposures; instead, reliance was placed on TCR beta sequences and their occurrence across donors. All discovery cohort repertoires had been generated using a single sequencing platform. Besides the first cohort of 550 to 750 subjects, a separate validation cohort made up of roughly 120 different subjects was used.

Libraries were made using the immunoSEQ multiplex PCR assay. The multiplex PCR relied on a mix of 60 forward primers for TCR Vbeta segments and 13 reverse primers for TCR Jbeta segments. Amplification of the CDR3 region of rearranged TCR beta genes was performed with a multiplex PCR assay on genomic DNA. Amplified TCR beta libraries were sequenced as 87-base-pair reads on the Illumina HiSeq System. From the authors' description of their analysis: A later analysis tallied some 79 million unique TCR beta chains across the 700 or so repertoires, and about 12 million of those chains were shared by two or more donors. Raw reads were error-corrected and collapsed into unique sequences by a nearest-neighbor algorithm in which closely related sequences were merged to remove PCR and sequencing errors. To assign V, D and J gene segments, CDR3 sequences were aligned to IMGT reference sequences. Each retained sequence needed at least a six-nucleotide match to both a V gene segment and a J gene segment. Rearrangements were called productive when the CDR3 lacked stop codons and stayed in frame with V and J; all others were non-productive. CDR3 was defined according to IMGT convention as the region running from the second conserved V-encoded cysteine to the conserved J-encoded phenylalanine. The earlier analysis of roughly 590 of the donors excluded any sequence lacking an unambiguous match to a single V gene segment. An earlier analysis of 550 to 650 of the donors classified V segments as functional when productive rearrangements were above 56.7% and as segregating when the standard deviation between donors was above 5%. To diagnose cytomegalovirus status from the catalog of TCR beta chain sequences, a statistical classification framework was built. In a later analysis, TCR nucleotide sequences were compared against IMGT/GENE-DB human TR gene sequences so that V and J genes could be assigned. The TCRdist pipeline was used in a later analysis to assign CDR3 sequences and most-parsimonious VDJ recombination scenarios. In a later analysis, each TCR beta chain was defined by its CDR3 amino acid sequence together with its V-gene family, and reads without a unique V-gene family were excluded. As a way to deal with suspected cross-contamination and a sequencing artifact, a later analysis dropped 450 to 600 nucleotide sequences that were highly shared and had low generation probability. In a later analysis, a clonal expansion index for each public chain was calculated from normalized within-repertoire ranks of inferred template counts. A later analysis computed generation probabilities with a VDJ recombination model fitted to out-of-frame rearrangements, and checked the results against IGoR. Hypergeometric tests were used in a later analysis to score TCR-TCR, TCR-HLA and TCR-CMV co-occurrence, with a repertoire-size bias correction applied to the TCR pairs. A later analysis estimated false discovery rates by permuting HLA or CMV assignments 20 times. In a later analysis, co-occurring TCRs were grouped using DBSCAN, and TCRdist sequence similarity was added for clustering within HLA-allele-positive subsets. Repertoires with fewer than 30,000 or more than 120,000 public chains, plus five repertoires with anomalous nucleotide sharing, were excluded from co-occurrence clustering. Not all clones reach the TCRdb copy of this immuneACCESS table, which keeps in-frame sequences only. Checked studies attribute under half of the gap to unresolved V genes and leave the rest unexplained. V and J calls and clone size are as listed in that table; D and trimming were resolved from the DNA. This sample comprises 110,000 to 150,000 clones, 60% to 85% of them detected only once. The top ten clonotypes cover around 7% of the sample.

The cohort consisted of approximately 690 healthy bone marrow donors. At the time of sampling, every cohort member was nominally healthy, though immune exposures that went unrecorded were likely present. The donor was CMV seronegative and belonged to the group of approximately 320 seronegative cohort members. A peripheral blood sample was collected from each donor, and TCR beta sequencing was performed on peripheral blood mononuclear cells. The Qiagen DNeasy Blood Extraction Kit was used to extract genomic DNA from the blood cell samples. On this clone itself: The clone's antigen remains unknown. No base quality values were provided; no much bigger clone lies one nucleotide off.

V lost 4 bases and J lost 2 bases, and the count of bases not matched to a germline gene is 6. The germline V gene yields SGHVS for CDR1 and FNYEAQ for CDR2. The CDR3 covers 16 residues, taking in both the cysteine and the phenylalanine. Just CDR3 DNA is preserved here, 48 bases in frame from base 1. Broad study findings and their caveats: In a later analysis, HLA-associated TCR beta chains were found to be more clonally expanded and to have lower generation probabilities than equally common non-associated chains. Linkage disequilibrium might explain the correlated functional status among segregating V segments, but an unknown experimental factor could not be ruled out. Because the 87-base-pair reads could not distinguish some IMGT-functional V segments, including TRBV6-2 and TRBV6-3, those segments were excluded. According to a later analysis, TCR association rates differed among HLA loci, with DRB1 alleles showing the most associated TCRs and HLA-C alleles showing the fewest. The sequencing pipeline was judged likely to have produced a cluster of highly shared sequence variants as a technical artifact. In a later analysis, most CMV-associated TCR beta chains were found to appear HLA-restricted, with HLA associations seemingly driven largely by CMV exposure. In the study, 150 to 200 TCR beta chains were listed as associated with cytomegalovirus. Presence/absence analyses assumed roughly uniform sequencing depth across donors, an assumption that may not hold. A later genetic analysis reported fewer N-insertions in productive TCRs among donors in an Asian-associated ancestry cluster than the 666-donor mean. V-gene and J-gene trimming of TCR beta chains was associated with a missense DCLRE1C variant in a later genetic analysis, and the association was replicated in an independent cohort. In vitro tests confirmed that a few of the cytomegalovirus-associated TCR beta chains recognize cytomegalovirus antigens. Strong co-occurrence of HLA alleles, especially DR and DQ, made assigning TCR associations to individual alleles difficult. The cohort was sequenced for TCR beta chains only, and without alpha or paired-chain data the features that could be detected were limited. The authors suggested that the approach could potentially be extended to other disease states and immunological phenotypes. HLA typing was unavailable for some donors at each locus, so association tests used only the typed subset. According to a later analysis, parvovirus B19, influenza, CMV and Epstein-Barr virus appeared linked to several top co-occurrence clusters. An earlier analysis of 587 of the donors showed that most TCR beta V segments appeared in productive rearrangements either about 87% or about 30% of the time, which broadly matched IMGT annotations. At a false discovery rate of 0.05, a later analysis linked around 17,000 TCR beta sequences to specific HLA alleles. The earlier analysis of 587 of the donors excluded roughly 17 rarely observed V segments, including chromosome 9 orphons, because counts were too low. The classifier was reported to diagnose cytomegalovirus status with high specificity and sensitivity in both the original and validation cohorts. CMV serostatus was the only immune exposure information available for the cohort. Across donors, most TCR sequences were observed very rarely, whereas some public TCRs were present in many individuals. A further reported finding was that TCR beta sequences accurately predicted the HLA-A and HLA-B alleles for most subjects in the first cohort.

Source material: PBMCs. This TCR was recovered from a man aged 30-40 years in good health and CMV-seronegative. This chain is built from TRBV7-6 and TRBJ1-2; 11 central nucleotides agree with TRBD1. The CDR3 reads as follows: CASSYRDRGVNYGYTF. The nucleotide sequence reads TGTGCCAGCAGCTACCGGGACAGGGGGGTAAACTATGGCTACACCTTC.